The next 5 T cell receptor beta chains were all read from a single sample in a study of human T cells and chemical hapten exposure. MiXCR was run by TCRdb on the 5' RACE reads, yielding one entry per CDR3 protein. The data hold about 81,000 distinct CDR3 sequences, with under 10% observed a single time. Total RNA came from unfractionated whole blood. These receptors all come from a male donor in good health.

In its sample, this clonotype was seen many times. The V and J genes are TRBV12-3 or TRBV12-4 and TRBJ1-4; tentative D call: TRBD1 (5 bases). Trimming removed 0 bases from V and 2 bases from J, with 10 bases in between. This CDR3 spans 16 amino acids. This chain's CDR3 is CASSLAGPGTNEKLFF. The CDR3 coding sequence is TGTGCCAGCAGTTTAGCGGGACCAGGGACTAATGAAAAACTGTTTTTT.

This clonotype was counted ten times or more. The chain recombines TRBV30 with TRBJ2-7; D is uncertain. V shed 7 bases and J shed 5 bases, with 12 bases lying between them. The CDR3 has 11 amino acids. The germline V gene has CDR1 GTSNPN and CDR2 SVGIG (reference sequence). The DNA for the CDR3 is TGTGCCTCTTCCGGTACGGACGAGCAGTACTTC. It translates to CASSGTDEQYF.

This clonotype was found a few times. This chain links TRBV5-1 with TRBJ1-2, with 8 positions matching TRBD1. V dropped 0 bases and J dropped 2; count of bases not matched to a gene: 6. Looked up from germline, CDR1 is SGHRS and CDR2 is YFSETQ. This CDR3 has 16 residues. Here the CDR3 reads CASSLVPGGGNYGYTF. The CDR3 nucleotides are TGCGCCAGCAGCTTGGTCCCAGGGGGCGGAAACTATGGCTACACCTTC.

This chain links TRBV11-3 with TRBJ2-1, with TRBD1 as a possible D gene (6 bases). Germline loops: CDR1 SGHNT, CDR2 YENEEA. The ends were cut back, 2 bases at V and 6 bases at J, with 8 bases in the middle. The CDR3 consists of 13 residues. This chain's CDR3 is CASSLNRVNEQFF. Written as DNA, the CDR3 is TGTGCCAGCAGCTTAAACAGGGTCAATGAGCAGTTCTTC.

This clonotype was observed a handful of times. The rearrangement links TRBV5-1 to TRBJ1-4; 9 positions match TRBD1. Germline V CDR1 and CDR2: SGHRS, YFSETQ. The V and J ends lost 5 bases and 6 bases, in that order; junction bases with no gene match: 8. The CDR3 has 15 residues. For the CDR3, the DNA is TGCGCCAGCAGGCCGACCGGGACAGGGTATGAAAAACTGTTTTTT. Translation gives CASRPTGTGYEKLFF.